The 7 T cell receptor beta chains in this list originate from one sample, sequenced in a study of T cell changes during pregnancy in multiple sclerosis. Clones were read by immunoSEQ multiplex PCR, and TCRdb kept only the in-frame ones, dropping some. The sample yields around 40,000 clones, roughly 90% seen once. Sequencing used CD4+ T cells from peripheral blood mononuclear cells, obtained in the second trimester of pregnancy. The receptors originated from a female donor with multiple sclerosis, enrolled in a pregnancy study.

The rearrangement links TRBV27 to TRBJ1-1; D not certain. Trimming shortened V by 3 bases and J by 5 bases, and 10 bases separated the two germline ends. The CDR3 is 13 amino acids. Germline V gene data show CDR1 as MNHEY and CDR2 as SMNVEV (reference sequence). The CDR3 DNA reads as TGTGCCAGCAGTTTCGGGGTGTGGACTGAAGCTTTCTTT. Translation gives CASSFGVWTEAFF.

The rearrangement links TRBV9 to TRBJ1-2; 11 bases map to TRBD1. The CDR3 covers 22 residues. With 0 bases clipped from V and 6 bases from J, the junction kept 25 bases outside the gene matches. Germline V gives CDR1 SGDLS, CDR2 YYNGEE. CDR3 residues: CASSVGTGGRFTPSYAGNGYTF. The CDR3 DNA follows: TGTGCCAGCAGCGTAGGGACAGGGGGCAGATTTACCCCATCCTATGCCGGCAATGGCTACACCTTC. The full variable domain, rest sourced from reference TRBV9 and TRBJ1-2, is DSGVTQTPKHLITATGQRVTLRCSPRSGDLSVYWYQQSLDQGLQFLIQYYNGEERAKGNILERFSAQQFPDLHSELNLSSLELGDSALYFCASSVGTGGRFTPSYAGNGYTFGSGTRLTVV.

The rearrangement links TRBV27 to TRBJ1-2, with D possibly being TRBD1 (6 bases). Germline CDR1 and CDR2: MNHEY and SMNVEV (reference sequence). V lost 2 bases, J lost 2 bases, and 9 bases lay in between. This CDR3 comprises 14 residues. The CDR3 region is CASSLQGQNYGYTF. CDR3 nucleotide sequence: TGTGCCAGCAGTTTACAAGGACAGAACTATGGCTACACCTTC.

The V and J genes are TRBV6-5 and TRBJ2-3; D might be TRBD2 (6 bases). With 2 bases removed from V and 4 bases from J, the gap between germline ends came to 13 bases. The germline gives CDR1 MNHEY, CDR2 SVGAGI. This CDR3 comprises 15 residues. The CDR3 nucleotides are TGTGCCAGCAGTTACGGGGAGTCGGGGGCAGATACGCAGTATTTT. This sequence encodes CASSYGESGADTQYF.

This clone was seen a few times. This chain joins TRBV19 and TRBJ2-7; D is perhaps TRBD1 (6 bases). The length of the CDR3 is 14 residues. Trimming left V 4 bases short and J 7 bases short, with 17 bases between. Germline assignment: CDR1 LNHDA and CDR2 SQIVND (reference sequence). CDR3 residues: CASSTYRENSEQYF. CDR3 in DNA: TGTGCCAGTAGTACTTACAGGGAGAATTCGGAGCAGTACTTC.

This chain uses TRBV4-1 with TRBJ1-5; 7 bases are a match to TRBD1. V trimming: 0 bases; J trimming: 7 bases; junction bases outside the gene matches: 9. CDR3 length: 16 amino acids. In germline, CDR1 is MGHRA, CDR2 YSYEKL. DNA for the CDR3: TGCGCCAGCAGCCAAGAAGGGAGACAGGGTGGACAGCCCCAGCATTTT. Protein product: CASSQEGRQGGQPQHF.

In DNA form, the CDR3 reads TGCGCCAGCAGCTTAGGGACAGGGGGCCATGAGCAGTTCTTC. It is translated as CASSLGTGGHEQFF. The J gene is TRBJ2-1, the V gene TRBV5-1, with TRBD1 matching 12 bases. In germline, CDR1 is SGHRS, CDR2 YFSETQ. The CDR3 runs to 14 residues. V lost 2 bases and J lost 8; bases outside the gene matches: 2.